This T cell receptor beta chain was recovered during a study of cytomegalovirus exposure and HLA in healthy donors. With 60 Vbeta and 13 Jbeta primers, the PCR was carried out. The assay was immunoSEQ multiplex PCR, and TCRdb's table has in-frame clones only and misses some. The table shows 150,000 to 200,000 clones, with 70% to 90% occurring only once. Study-wide results and caveats: A previous analysis found most TCR beta V segments productive roughly 87% or roughly 30% of the time.

Turning to this clone: Its antigen is currently unknown.

There are 14 residues in the CDR3. V shed 5 bases, J shed 3 bases, and the junction held 4 bases outside the gene matches. Germline lookup yields CDR1 SGHVS and CDR2 FNYEAQ. The specimen sequenced was PBMCs. This clonotype was sampled from a man aged 18 to 29 in good health and CMV-seropositive. V and J are TRBV7-6 and TRBJ2-1; 7 bases are shared with TRBD1. CDR3 nucleotide sequence: TGTGCCAGCAGCAAAGACAGGGTCTACAATGAGCAGTTCTTC. Its translation is CASSKDRVYNEQFF.